Many counts were recorded for the clone carrying this T cell receptor (beta chain). This record belongs to a study of T cells after yellow fever vaccination. Broader study findings: Clonotypes shared by both compartments, CD4 and CD8, made up a small share. Boosting was followed by the reappearance of most primary-vaccination clones (about 96% CD4, 85% to 90% CD8).

It was through 5'RACE template switching that TCR cDNA was made, with a universal primer site and UMIs added. TCRdb re-called the 5' RACE reads with MiXCR, one entry per CDR3 protein. Among tens of thousands of distinct CDR3 sequences listed, less than 4% were seen once. Looked up from germline, CDR1 is SGHTA and CDR2 is FQGNSA. V dropped 5 bases and J dropped 5; count of bases not matched to a gene: 10. The CDR3 runs 16 residues. The sequence derives from a young man who received the YFV17D yellow fever vaccine. The chain links TRBV7-2 to TRBJ2-5; 11 bases align to TRBD2. The sequences come from PBMCs, either bulk or a sorted T-cell subset (CD4+, CD8+, memory, or dextramer-sorted; not recorded which), collected approximately 40 days after the first yellow fever vaccination. The CDR3 sequence: CASSTRSGGASETQYF. The DNA of the CDR3 is TGTGCCAGCAGCACCCGTAGCGGGGGGGCCTCCGAGACCCAGTACTTC.